The clone carrying this TCR beta chain was recorded at least ten times. The antigen remains unidentified. Each CDR3 protein gets one entry after TCRdb re-called the multiplex PCR reads with MiXCR. Of around 19,000 distinct CDR3 sequences listed, 25% to 35% are singletons. The sample belongs to a study of breast tumors, draining lymph nodes, adjacent tissues. Points from the study as a whole: Data only fit, rather than demonstrated, lymph node origin of most tumor T cells. Luminal-like breast cancer showed significantly higher tumor–nontumor repertoire similarity than basal-like. Compared with lymph nodes, tumors were less diverse; compared with nontumor tissue, more.

The ends lost 5 bases at V and 4 bases at J; junction bases unmatched: 0. The CDR3 covers 12 residues. Germline assignment: CDR1 DFQATT and CDR2 SNEGSKA (reference sequence). The genes are TRBV20-1 and TRBJ2-3, with 10 bases fitting TRBD2. Input material: breast tumor tissue. The origin of this receptor is a female donor with breast cancer. Some clones in this sample may be carry-over from other donors' samples. The CDR3 loop is CSAGTSADTQYF. The DNA for the CDR3 is TGCAGTGCTGGGACTAGCGCAGATACGCAGTATTTT.